This record concerns one T cell receptor (beta chain) sequence. With 4 bases clipped from V and 5 bases from J, the junction kept 8 bases outside the gene matches. The CDR3 sequence is 15 residues long. The germline V gene has CDR1 LNHDA and CDR2 SQIVND (reference sequence). As processed by the authors: By means of reference gene primer amplification, nucleated cell counts were estimated. Data came from immunoSEQ multiplex PCR; TCRdb stores just in-frame clones and leaves some out. That table supplies the V and J calls and clone size; D and trimming were determined from the DNA. The repertoire has fewer than 200,000 clones, roughly 76% of them found once; the top ten carry approximately 8.6%. This sample is drawn from a study of blood T cell repertoires in COVID-19. Turning to the study itself: Samples taken during acute and convalescent COVID-19 were collected in the United States, Italy and Spain. Sources were T cells, B-cell-depleted T cells, or PBMCs; the material itself was cDNA or gDNA.

This TCR came from a woman in her 50s with active or convalescent COVID-19. The sequenced sample consisted of peripheral blood. The rearrangement uses TRBV19 and TRBJ2-1; the match to TRBD1 covers 7 bases. Here the CDR3 reads CASSRRQGRDNEQFF. CDR3 DNA sequence: TGTGCCAGTAGTAGAAGACAGGGAAGGGACAATGAGCAGTTCTTC.